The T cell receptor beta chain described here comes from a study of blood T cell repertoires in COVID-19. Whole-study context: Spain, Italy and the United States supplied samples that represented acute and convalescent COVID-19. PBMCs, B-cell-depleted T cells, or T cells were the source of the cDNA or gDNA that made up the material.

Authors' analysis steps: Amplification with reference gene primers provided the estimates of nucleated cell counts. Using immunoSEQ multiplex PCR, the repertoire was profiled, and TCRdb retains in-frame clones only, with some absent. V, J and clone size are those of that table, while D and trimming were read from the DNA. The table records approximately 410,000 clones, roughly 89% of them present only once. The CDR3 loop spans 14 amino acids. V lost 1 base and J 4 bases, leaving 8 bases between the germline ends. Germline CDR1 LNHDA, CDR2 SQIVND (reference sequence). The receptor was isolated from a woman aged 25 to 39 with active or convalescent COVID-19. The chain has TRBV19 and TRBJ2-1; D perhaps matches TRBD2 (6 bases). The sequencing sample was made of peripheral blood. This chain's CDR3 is CASSIGGRYNEQFF. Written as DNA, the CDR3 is TGTGCCAGTAGTATAGGAGGGAGGTACAATGAGCAGTTCTTC.